A selection of T cell receptor beta chains follows, all from one sample in a study of prognosis after radiotherapy for stage I lung cancer. In TCRdb, the multiplex PCR reads were re-called with MiXCR into one record per CDR3 protein. Of approximately 17,000 distinct CDR3 sequences in the sample, about 46% were seen once. The specimen comprised PBMCs, sampled before or after stereotactic body radiation therapy (not recorded which). These receptor sequences come from a donor over 45 with non-small cell lung cancer. The conserved cysteine and the conserved F or W are not part of the CDR3 here. D genes are given only for firm matches. Clone size is not always given. Where it is, it says once, few, many or a class for expanded clones.

J: TRBJ1-1
size: .
D: .
V: TRBV28
CDR3: ASFLDMGVITEAF

J: TRBJ2-7
size: medium-sized
D: TRBD2
V: TRBV9
CDR3: ASSVGEGYEQY

J: TRBJ2-2
size: many
D: .
V: TRBV9
CDR3: ASSVRGTFRTGELF

J: TRBJ2-7
size: once
D: TRBD1
V: TRBV29-1
CDR3: SVGGVQGQVGYEQY

J: TRBJ2-6
size: many
D: .
V: TRBV5-8
CDR3: ASSLRSGANVLT

J: TRBJ2-1
size: many
D: TRBD2
V: TRBV20-1
CDR3: SARRTSGSGRNNEQF

J: TRBJ1-2
size: .
D: .
V: TRBV19
CDR3: ASSPPGDSYGYT

J: TRBJ2-5
size: .
D: TRBD2
V: TRBV12-5
CDR3: ASGSRQVGGVQETQY

J: TRBJ1-1
size: many
D: .
V: TRBV5-8
CDR3: ASSLEPARRTEAF

J: TRBJ1-2
size: once
D: TRBD1
V: TRBV20-1
CDR3: SARTGLGGYT

J: TRBJ2-5
size: few
D: TRBD2
V: TRBV5-6
CDR3: ASSRALTGGGETQY

J: TRBJ2-7
size: many
D: TRBD1
V: TRBV20-1
CDR3: SARVADRGDEQY

J: TRBJ2-3
size: many
D: .
V: TRBV4-3
CDR3: ASSLTTGTDTQY

J: TRBJ2-5
size: .
D: TRBD2
V: TRBV6-1
CDR3: ASMSTSGSGETKY

J: TRBJ2-3
size: medium-sized
D: .
V: TRBV20-1
CDR3: SARGQARDTQY

J: TRBJ1-2
size: .
D: .
V: TRBV18
CDR3: ASSDLVQTNYGYT

J: TRBJ1-2
size: many
D: .
V: TRBV29-1
CDR3: SAAGSNYGYT

J: TRBJ2-7
size: medium-sized
D: TRBD2
V: TRBV6-2/TRBV6-3
CDR3: ASSSSGTSRKPYEQY

J: TRBJ1-6
size: many
D: .
V: TRBV24-1
CDR3: ATHLSPGH

J: TRBJ2-5
size: many
D: .
V: TRBV6-2/TRBV6-3
CDR3: ASSYAGPKTQY

J: TRBJ1-2
size: once
D: .
V: TRBV12-3/TRBV12-4
CDR3: ASSFMGAGYT

J: TRBJ1-4
size: many
D: .
V: TRBV4-2
CDR3: ASSQVGLMIDSSNEKLF

J: TRBJ2-7
size: medium-sized
D: .
V: TRBV5-1
CDR3: ASSLTASSYEQY

J: TRBJ1-5
size: .
D: .
V: TRBV5-1
CDR3: ASSADGAGNQPQH

J: TRBJ1-2
size: .
D: .
V: TRBV6-5
CDR3: ASGFSRSHGYT

J: TRBJ2-4
size: .
D: .
V: TRBV2
CDR3: ASRLTRVAKNIQY

J: TRBJ1-5
size: .
D: .
V: TRBV5-8
CDR3: ASSFPGPYQPQH

J: TRBJ1-1
size: many
D: .
V: TRBV5-6
CDR3: ASSLKRNRVNTEAF

J: TRBJ2-2
size: .
D: .
V: TRBV11-3
CDR3: ASSTRVRDTGELF

J: TRBJ2-1
size: once
D: .
V: TRBV2
CDR3: ASGVSYNEQF

J: TRBJ1-2
size: .
D: .
V: TRBV6-2/TRBV6-3
CDR3: ASSYTIGGAYGYT

J: TRBJ2-1
size: medium-sized
D: .
V: TRBV12-3/TRBV12-4
CDR3: ASRRSSYQF

J: TRBJ2-2
size: many
D: TRBD2
V: TRBV6-2/TRBV6-3
CDR3: ASGEAGLAPRRELF

J: TRBJ2-7
size: medium-sized
D: .
V: TRBV7-2
CDR3: ASSPDTRSYEQY

J: TRBJ2-1
size: medium-sized
D: .
V: TRBV12-3/TRBV12-4
CDR3: ASSLVQDNEQF

J: TRBJ1-2
size: many
D: TRBD1
V: TRBV5-6
CDR3: ASSVGTALQWYGYT

J: TRBJ1-2
size: .
D: .
V: TRBV11-2
CDR3: ASSLDLGYGYT

J: TRBJ2-7
size: .
D: .
V: TRBV6-5
CDR3: ASSSPRRGLGHEQY

J: TRBJ2-1
size: .
D: TRBD2
V: TRBV6-2/TRBV6-3
CDR3: ASGGPTGTSGVNNEQF

J: TRBJ1-6
size: medium-sized
D: .
V: TRBV12-3/TRBV12-4
CDR3: ASSPHPVGSPLH

J: TRBJ2-1
size: many
D: TRBD1
V: TRBV7-8
CDR3: ASTRTGNSYNEQF

J: TRBJ1-2
size: .
D: .
V: TRBV2
CDR3: ALPVQGYGYT

J: TRBJ2-7
size: many
D: .
V: TRBV20-1
CDR3: SASGGYEQY

J: TRBJ2-7
size: many
D: .
V: TRBV12-3/TRBV12-4
CDR3: ASIGIFVEYEQY

J: TRBJ2-7
size: .
D: TRBD2
V: TRBV28
CDR3: ASRTRLAGGIYEQY

J: TRBJ2-3
size: many
D: TRBD2
V: TRBV13
CDR3: ASSSSQTSGVKDTQY

J: TRBJ2-4
size: many
D: .
V: TRBV2
CDR3: ASSELFEHIQY

J: TRBJ1-5
size: many
D: .
V: TRBV6-1
CDR3: ASSPGMGGQPQH

J: TRBJ1-2
size: many
D: .
V: TRBV6-5
CDR3: ASSYLGANYGYT